This TCR beta chain was captured in a study of cytomegalovirus exposure and HLA in healthy donors. The germline V gene has CDR1 SGHVS and CDR2 FNYEAQ. The CDR3 is 15 amino acids. V lost 2 bases to trimming and J lost 6 bases; unmatched junction nucleotides: 10. Regarding this clone: What it binds is unknown.

Broader study findings: Investigators reported under 200 TCR beta chains as tied to cytomegalovirus. Three chains tied to CMV proved CMV antigen-specific in vitro. Clonal expansion, a later analysis showed, was greater in HLA-associated TCR beta chains than in equally common others. Donors belonging to an Asian-associated ancestry cluster reportedly showed fewer N-insertions in productive TCRs than the 666-donor mean, according to what a later analysis found.

PCR primers comprised 60 Vbeta and 13 Jbeta primers. Produced via immunoSEQ multiplex PCR; TCRdb's table is partial and in-frame only. The sample carries about 92,000 clones, 70% to 75% recorded once. The sequenced sample consisted of PBMCs. V usage is TRBV7-6 and J usage is TRBJ2-7, with 7 bases aligning to TRBD2. This TCR derives from a woman aged 18-30 years in good health and CMV-seropositive. CDR3 sequence reads: CASSLLNSGGSEQYF. The CDR3 nucleotides read TGTGCCAGCAGCTTACTTAACTCTGGCGGGAGCGAGCAGTACTTC.